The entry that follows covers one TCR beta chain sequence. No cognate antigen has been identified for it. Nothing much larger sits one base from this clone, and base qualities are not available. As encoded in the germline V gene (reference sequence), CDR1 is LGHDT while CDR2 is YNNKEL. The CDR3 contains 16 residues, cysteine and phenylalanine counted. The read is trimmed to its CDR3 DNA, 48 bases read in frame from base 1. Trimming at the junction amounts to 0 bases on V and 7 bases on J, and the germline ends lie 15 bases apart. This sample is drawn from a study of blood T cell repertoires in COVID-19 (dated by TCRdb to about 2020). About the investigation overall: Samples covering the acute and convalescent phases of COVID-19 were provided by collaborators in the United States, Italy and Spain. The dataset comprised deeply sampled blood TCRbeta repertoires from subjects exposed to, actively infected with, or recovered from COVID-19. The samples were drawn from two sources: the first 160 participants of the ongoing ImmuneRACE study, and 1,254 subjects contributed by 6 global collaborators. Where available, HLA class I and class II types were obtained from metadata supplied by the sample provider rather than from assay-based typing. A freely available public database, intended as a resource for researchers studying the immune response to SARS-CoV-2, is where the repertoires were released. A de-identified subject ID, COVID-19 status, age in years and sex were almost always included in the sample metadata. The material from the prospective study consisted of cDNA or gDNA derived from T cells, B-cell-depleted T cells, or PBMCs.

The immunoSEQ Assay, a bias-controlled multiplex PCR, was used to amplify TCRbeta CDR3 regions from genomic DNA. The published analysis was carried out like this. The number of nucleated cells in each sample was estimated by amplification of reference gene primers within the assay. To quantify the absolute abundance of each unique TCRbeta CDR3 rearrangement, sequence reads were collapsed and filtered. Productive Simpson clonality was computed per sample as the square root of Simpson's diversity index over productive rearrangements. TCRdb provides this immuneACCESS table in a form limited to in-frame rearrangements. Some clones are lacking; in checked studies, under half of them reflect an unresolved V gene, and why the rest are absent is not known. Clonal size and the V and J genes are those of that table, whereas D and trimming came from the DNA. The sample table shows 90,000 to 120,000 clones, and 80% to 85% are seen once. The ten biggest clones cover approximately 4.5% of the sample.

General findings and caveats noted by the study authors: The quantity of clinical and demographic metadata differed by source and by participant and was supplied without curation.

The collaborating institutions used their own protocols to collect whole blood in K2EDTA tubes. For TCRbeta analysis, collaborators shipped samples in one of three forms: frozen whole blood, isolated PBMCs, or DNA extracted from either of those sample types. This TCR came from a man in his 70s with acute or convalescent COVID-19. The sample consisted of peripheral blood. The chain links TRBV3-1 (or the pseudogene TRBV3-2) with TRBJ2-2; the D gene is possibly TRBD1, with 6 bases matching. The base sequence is TGTGCCAGCAGCCAAGATGCGCAGGGGCTCATCGGGGAGCTGTTTTTT. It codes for CASSQDAQGLIGELFF.